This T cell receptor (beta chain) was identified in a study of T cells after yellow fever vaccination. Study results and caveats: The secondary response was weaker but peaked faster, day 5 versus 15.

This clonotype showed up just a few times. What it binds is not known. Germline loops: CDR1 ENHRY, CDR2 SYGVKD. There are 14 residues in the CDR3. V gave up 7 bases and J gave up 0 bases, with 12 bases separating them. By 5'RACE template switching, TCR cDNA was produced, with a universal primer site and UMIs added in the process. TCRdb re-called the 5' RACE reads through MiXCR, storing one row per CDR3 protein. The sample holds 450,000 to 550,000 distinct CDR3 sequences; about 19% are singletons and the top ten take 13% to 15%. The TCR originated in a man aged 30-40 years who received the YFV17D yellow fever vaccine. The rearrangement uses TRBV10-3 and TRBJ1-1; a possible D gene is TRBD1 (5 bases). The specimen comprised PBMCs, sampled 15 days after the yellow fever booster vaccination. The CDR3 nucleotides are TGTGCCATCACCTCGGGGACGTTGAACACTGAAGCTTTCTTT. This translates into CAITSGTLNTEAFF.